The TCR beta chain under discussion was sequenced for a study of T cell responses to AZD1222 COVID-19 vaccine. Findings and limits, study-wide: Repertoires were collected only later (after the peak T cell response had occurred). Recipients of two AZD1222 doses showed rising Spike-specific TCR breadth and depth. Donors in the cohort were predominantly white British and more often female, and clonal diversity was possibly underestimated. Regions 160-218 and 743-854 dominated among vaccine-associated CD4 TCRs spanning spike.

Assay used: immunoSEQ multiplex PCR; TCRdb lists only in-frame clones, some missing. The repertoire holds 150,000 to 160,000 clones, with approximately 87% as singletons. J gave up 3 bases and V 2 bases, and 4 bases lay outside the gene matches. CDR1 and CDR2 (germline): GTSNPN, SVGIG (reference sequence). This CDR3 has 14 amino acids. Of note for this clone: What it binds is not known.

The origin of this receptor is an adult in good health. The chain has TRBV30 and TRBJ2-7; 10 bases align to TRBD2. The sequences come from peripheral blood, collected on day 0 of MenACWY control vaccination. DNA for the CDR3: TGTGCCTGGAGTCCGGGACTAGCGTTCTACGAGCAGTACTTC. Amino acids: CAWSPGLAFYEQYF.